Following are 27 T cell receptor beta chains from one sample sequenced in a study of blood T cell repertoires in COVID-19. Profiling relied on immunoSEQ multiplex PCR, and the TCRdb table lists in-frame clones only, not all of them. The table lists around 82,000 clones, 80% to 90% of them singletons. What was sequenced was peripheral blood. These receptors were collected from a man older than 75 with COVID-19, enrolled during active disease.

V usage is TRBV6-1 and J usage is TRBJ2-5; D is unresolved. Trimming removed 2 bases from V and 1 base from J, with 2 bases in between. Per germline, CDR1 MNHNS and CDR2 SASEGT. CDR3 length: 12 residues. CDR3 in amino acids: CASSELQETQYF. DNA of the CDR3: TGTGCCAGCAGTGAACTCCAAGAGACCCAGTACTTC.

The rearrangement joins TRBV9 to TRBJ2-1, with TRBD1 as a possible D gene (6 bases). Germline CDR1 is SGDLS and CDR2 is YYNGEE. The CDR3 totals 15 residues. Trimming took 4 bases from V and 2 from J, leaving 13 bases between them. In nucleotides, the CDR3 is TGTGCCAGCAGCCCCCCCGGGACAACCTACAATGAGCAGTTCTTC. It yields the protein CASSPPGTTYNEQFF.

This clone was detected only once. This chain uses TRBV24-1 with TRBJ1-5; no firm D call. Germline V gene lookup returns CDR1 KGHDR and CDR2 SFDVKD. With 0 bases removed from V and 4 bases from J, the gap between germline ends came to 6 bases. The CDR3 has 14 amino acids. CDR3 loop: CATSDLVENQPQHF. DNA for the CDR3: TGTGCCACCAGTGATTTGGTCGAGAATCAGCCCCAGCATTTT.

The CDR3 DNA follows: TGTGCCAGCAGGGGCTTAGTCACAGATACGCAGTATTTT. It translates to CASRGLVTDTQYF. This chain joins TRBV6-4 and TRBJ2-3; D ambiguous. Trimming took 6 bases from V and 2 from J, leaving 9 bases between them. Germline CDR1 MRHNA, CDR2 SNTAGT. CDR3 length: 13 amino acids.

The chain joins TRBV5-1 to TRBJ2-7; 9 bases agree with TRBD1. Germline V gene lookup returns CDR1 SGHRS and CDR2 YFSETQ. The CDR3 loop spans 14 amino acids. V lost 0 bases to trimming and J lost 4 bases; unmatched junction nucleotides: 2. Here the CDR3 reads CASSLAGTGYEQYF. Written as DNA, the CDR3 is TGCGCCAGCAGCTTGGCCGGGACAGGGTACGAGCAGTACTTC.

The chain joins TRBV5-1 to TRBJ1-1; possible D gene TRBD1, 6 bases. From germline, CDR1 is SGHRS and CDR2 YFSETQ. V gave up 4 bases and J gave up 4 bases, with 20 bases separating them. The CDR3 consists of 16 residues. CDR3 sequence: CASSPYRGRGPTEAFF. CDR3 bases: TGCGCCAGCAGCCCATACCGGGGCAGGGGCCCCACTGAAGCTTTCTTT.

This chain connects TRBV7-3 to TRBJ2-3; 7 bases line up with TRBD2. The germline V gene has CDR1 SGHTA and CDR2 FQGTGA. V lost 3 bases to trimming and J lost 1 base; unmatched junction nucleotides: 4. The CDR3 extends over 15 amino acids. The CDR3 bases are TGTGCCAGCAGCTTCGGACTAGGGGGCACAGATACGCAGTATTTT. Amino acids: CASSFGLGGTDTQYF.

This clone turned up a few times. The chain recombines TRBV18 with TRBJ1-3; the D gene is possibly TRBD1 (6 bases). Germline V lookup: CDR1 KGHSH, CDR2 LQKENI. Trimming cost V 2 bases and J 4 bases, with 15 bases left between them. The CDR3 contains 16 residues. CDR3 sequence: CASSPSAGARGNTIYF. The CDR3 DNA is TGTGCCAGCTCACCAAGTGCAGGGGCGCGAGGAAACACCATATATTTT.

The V gene is TRBV19, the J gene TRBJ1-5, with TRBD1 matching 8 bases. This CDR3 has 16 residues. Germline lookup yields CDR1 LNHDA and CDR2 SQIVND (reference sequence). Trimming removed 7 bases from V and 0 bases from J; junction bases left unmatched: 8. CDR3 sequence: CASTGQGQVSNQPQHF. The CDR3 DNA is TGTGCCAGTACCGGACAGGGCCAAGTTAGCAATCAGCCCCAGCATTTT. The full variable domain, its missing parts supplied by reference TRBV19 and TRBJ1-5, is DGGITQSPKYLFRKEGQNVTLSCEQNLNHDAMYWYRQDPGQGLRLIYYSQIVNDFQKGDIAEGYSVSREKKESFPLTVTSAQKNPTAFYLCASTGQGQVSNQPQHFGDGTRLSIL.

The chain recombines TRBV9 with TRBJ2-1, with a tentative D call TRBD1 (6 bases). The germline V gene encodes CDR1 SGDLS and CDR2 YYNGEE. This CDR3 comprises 16 residues. V shed 0 bases and J shed 4 bases, with 14 bases lying between them. The CDR3 protein is CASSVGVGQGYNEQFF. Here the CDR3 DNA reads TGTGCCAGCAGCGTAGGAGTGGGACAAGGATACAATGAGCAGTTCTTC. The whole variable domain, remainder taken from reference TRBV9 and TRBJ2-1, is DSGVTQTPKHLITATGQRVTLRCSPRSGDLSVYWYQQSLDQGLQFLIQYYNGEERAKGNILERFSAQQFPDLHSELNLSSLELGDSALYFCASSVGVGQGYNEQFFGPGTRLTVL.

This rearrangement joins TRBV2 to TRBJ1-2; possible D gene TRBD1, 5 bases. The germline CDR1 and CDR2 sequences are SNHLY and FYNNEI. This CDR3 is 11 amino acids long. The ends were cut back, 6 bases at V and 7 bases at J, with 9 bases in the middle. The CDR3 DNA follows: TGTGCCAGCAGGGCGGGACCTGGCTACACCTTC. Amino acids: CASRAGPGYTF. The full variable domain, completed using reference TRBV2 and TRBJ1-2, is EPEVTQTPSHQVTQMGQEVILRCVPISNHLYFYWYRQILGQKVEFLVSFYNNEISEKSEIFDDQFSVERPDGSNFTLKIRSTKLEDSAMYFCASRAGPGYTFGSGTRLTVV.

This chain joins TRBV28 and TRBJ1-2; 12 bases map to TRBD1. The germline CDR1 and CDR2 sequences are MDHEN and SYDVKM. The V segment lost 4 bases and the J segment 7 bases; nucleotides outside the gene matches: 10. The CDR3 covers 16 residues. CDR3 in amino acids: CASSSPVGTGGGGYTF. CDR3 coding DNA: TGTGCCAGCAGTTCACCGGTGGGGACAGGGGGCGGTGGCTACACCTTC.

The chain employs TRBV29-1 and TRBJ2-1; D perhaps matches TRBD1 (5 bases). V lost 8 bases, J lost 0 bases, and 17 bases lay in between. Per the germline V gene, CDR1 is SQVTM and CDR2 is ANQGSEA. This CDR3 has 15 amino acids. CDR3 nucleotides: TGCAGCACATTTTTTAAGGGGTCCTCCTACAATGAGCAGTTCTTC. Its translation: CSTFFKGSSYNEQFF.

The J gene is TRBJ1-5, the V gene TRBV20-1, with D perhaps matching TRBD1 (5 bases). Between the trimmed V and J ends, which lost 3 bases and 0 bases, there was a span of 12 bases. The CDR3 sequence is 15 residues long. The germline gives CDR1 DFQATT, CDR2 SNEGSKA (reference sequence). The CDR3 loop is CSASIGHSSNQPQHF. In DNA form, the CDR3 reads TGCAGTGCTAGTATAGGACACTCTAGCAATCAGCCCCAGCATTTT.

The chain joins TRBV27 to TRBJ2-2; 7 bases are a match to TRBD2. This CDR3 is built from 14 residues. Looked up from germline, CDR1 is MNHEY and CDR2 is SMNVEV (reference sequence). The V segment lost 8 bases and the J segment 5 bases; nucleotides outside the gene matches: 8. This CDR3 is CASGWRGRTGELFF. The DNA for the CDR3 is TGTGCCAGCGGGTGGCGGGGGAGGACCGGGGAGCTGTTTTTT.

The V gene is TRBV7-9, the J gene TRBJ1-4, with TRBD1 identical over 10 bases. V was clipped by 2 bases and J by 2 bases; unmatched bases: 11. The CDR3 is 19 residues long. CDR1 is SEHNR, CDR2 FQNEAQ, per germline (reference sequence). The CDR3 is CASSLSRDRGLPTNEKLFF. The CDR3 coding sequence is TGTGCCAGCAGCTTATCTCGGGACAGGGGCCTTCCGACTAATGAAAAACTGTTTTTT.

This clone was seen a single time. V and J are TRBV9 and TRBJ2-5; no definite D call. Trimming removed 0 bases at V and 7 bases at J, with 10 bases between. The CDR3 is made up of 13 amino acids. CDR1 is SGDLS, CDR2 YYNGEE, per germline. CDR3 loop: CASSVGPTGTQYF. In DNA form, the CDR3 reads TGTGCCAGCAGCGTAGGACCAACGGGGACCCAGTACTTC.

This chain links TRBV7-8 with TRBJ1-1; D is ambiguous. The ends were cut back, 1 base at V and 4 bases at J, with 7 bases in the middle. Germline-derived CDR1 and CDR2 are SGHVS and FQNEAQ. This CDR3 region has 13 residues. CDR3 DNA sequence: TGTGCCAGCAGCTTAGGGCAGATCACTGAAGCTTTCTTT. It is translated as CASSLGQITEAFF.

The chain is built from TRBV25-1 and TRBJ1-5, with D possibly being TRBD1 (5 bases). Trimming shortened V by 3 bases and J by 11 bases, and 11 bases separated the two germline ends. Per germline, CDR1 MGHDK and CDR2 SYGVNS. The CDR3 consists of 12 residues. The CDR3 DNA is TGTGCCAGCAGTGATTTAGGGGTAACCCAGCATTTT. Its translation is CASSDLGVTQHF.

The V call is TRBV6-6, the J call TRBJ1-5; no clear D gene. The CDR3 loop spans 15 amino acids. V lost 4 bases and J 2 bases, leaving 12 bases between the germline ends. The germline gives CDR1 MNHNY, CDR2 SVGAGI (reference sequence). The CDR3 region has the DNA TGTGCCAGCAGTTCAGGCGACGGGGGCAATCAGCCCCAGCATTTT. This codes for CASSSGDGGNQPQHF.

This chain links TRBV3-1 (or the pseudogene TRBV3-2) with TRBJ1-6; no clear D gene. CDR3 length equals 13 residues. In germline, CDR1 is LGHDT, CDR2 YNNKEL (reference sequence). Trimming left V 3 bases short and J 19 bases short, with 19 bases between. The CDR3: CASSHSKLRVSHF. The CDR3 nucleotides are TGTGCCAGCAGCCACTCAAAGCTGAGGGTTTCTCACTTT.

The chain recombines TRBV4-3 with TRBJ2-2, with D hard to call. Deletions cut 3 bases from V and 3 bases from J, with 11 bases between. The CDR3 runs to 15 residues. Germline V CDR1 and CDR2: LGHNA, YSLEER. CDR3 nucleotide sequence: TGCGCCAGCAGCCAGGCTGGGCAGCACACCGGGGAGCTGTTTTTT. This translates into CASSQAGQHTGELFF.

The rearrangement joins TRBV19 to TRBJ2-2, with 8 bases identical to TRBD2. In germline, CDR1 is LNHDA, CDR2 SQIVND (reference sequence). The V segment lost 1 base and the J segment 6 bases; nucleotides outside the gene matches: 4. CDR3 size: 15 residues. The CDR3 region has the DNA TGTGCCAGTAGTATAGTCGGGGGGGCCGCCGGGGAGCTGTTTTTT. Translated, it gives CASSIVGGAAGELFF.

J is TRBJ2-1 and V is TRBV5-8, with unresolved D. The CDR3 length is 17 residues. Germline V gene lookup returns CDR1 SGHTS and CDR2 YDEGEE. V was clipped by 0 bases and J by 0 bases, with 13 bases between them. The CDR3, as DNA: TGTGCCAGCAGCTTGGGTCCTGGCCTCAGCTCCTACAATGAGCAGTTCTTC. Translated: CASSLGPGLSSYNEQFF.

As regards this clone: This sample also contains other DNA sequences that code for the same CDR3. The chain has TRBV10-3 and TRBJ1-1, with 8 bases that match TRBD1. Germline V gene sequence: CDR1 ENHRY, CDR2 SYGVKD. The CDR3 has 13 residues. V was clipped by 7 bases and J by 1 base; unmatched bases: 2. The CDR3 region has the DNA TGTGCCATCACTGACAGGGGGAACACTGAAGCTTTCTTT. Encoded protein: CAITDRGNTEAFF.

The count of this clone is one. This chain links TRBV18 with TRBJ2-3, with D perhaps matching TRBD1 (6 bases). Looked up from germline, CDR1 is KGHSH and CDR2 is LQKENI. The V end lost 3 bases, the J end lost 6 bases, and 10 bases lay between the germline ends. The CDR3 is 13 amino acids. CDR3: CASSPDRSDTQYF. CDR3 DNA: TGTGCCAGCTCACCTGACAGGAGTGATACGCAGTATTTT. Together with reference TRBV18 and TRBJ2-3, the CDR3 gives the full variable domain: NAGVMQNPRHLVRRRGQEARLRCSPMKGHSHVYWYRQLPEEGLKFMVYLQKENIIDESGMPKERFSAEFPKEGPSILRIQQVVRGDSAAYFCASSPDRSDTQYFGPGTRLTVL.

This clone is a singleton in its sample. The chain has TRBV5-4 and TRBJ2-3; D might be TRBD2 (5 bases). From germline, CDR1 is SGHNT and CDR2 YYREEE (reference sequence). The CDR3 runs to 14 residues. Trimming removed 0 bases at V and 6 bases at J, with 11 bases between. The CDR3 DNA reads TGTGCCAGCAGCTTGGCCAAAGGCGGGGATACGCAGTATTTT. Amino acids: CASSLAKGGDTQYF.